This T cell receptor beta chain was identified during a study of blood T cell repertoires in COVID-19. Turning to the study itself: COVID-19 samples collected from the United States, Italy and Spain covered acute and convalescent phases. T cells, B-cell-depleted T cells, or PBMCs provided the cDNA or gDNA that served as material.

Per the study methods: Scientists estimated how many nucleated cells there were by amplifying reference gene primers. Produced via immunoSEQ multiplex PCR; TCRdb's table is partial and in-frame only. The DNA gave D and trimming, while V, J and clone size come from that table. The sample includes over 50,000 clones, more than 75% of them seen just once. The CDR3 is 14 residues long. Trimming left V 5 bases short and J 2 bases short, with 9 bases between. Germline V gene lookup returns CDR1 SEHNR and CDR2 FQNEAQ (reference sequence). The V gene is TRBV7-9, the J gene TRBJ2-2; possibly TRBD1 for D (6 bases). The specimen was peripheral blood. This receptor was taken from a human donor in a cohort sampled during active COVID-19. Here the CDR3 reads CASSRDTNTGELFF. CDR3 bases: TGTGCCAGCAGCCGGGACACAAACACCGGGGAGCTGTTTTTT.